The entry below gives a single TCR beta chain sequence along with its context. The PCR was carried out with 60 Vbeta primers and 13 Jbeta primers. Repertoires were generated with immunoSEQ multiplex PCR, while TCRdb's copy carries only in-frame clones and drops some. The table shows fewer than 150,000 clones, with roughly 71% occurring only once. These data originate in a study of cytomegalovirus exposure and HLA in healthy donors. This TCR came from a man younger than 35 in good health and CMV-seropositive. Material: PBMCs.

CDR3 in amino acids: CSVEDRTRGTEAFF. The CDR3 bases are TGCAGCGTTGAAGATCGAACGAGAGGGACTGAAGCTTTCTTT. The genes are TRBV29-1 and TRBJ1-1, with unresolved D. The ends were cut back, 0 bases at V and 5 bases at J, with 13 bases in the middle. The germline V gene encodes CDR1 SQVTM and CDR2 ANQGSEA. This CDR3 is built from 14 residues.